The clone carrying this T cell receptor beta chain was recorded at least ten times. Construction of the TCRbeta library involved unique molecular identifiers. TCRdb used MiXCR to reprocess the PCR reads, holding one entry per CDR3 protein. The sample yields 250,000 to 350,000 distinct CDR3 sequences, approximately 9.6% seen once. Germline-derived CDR1 and CDR2 are SNHLY and FYNNEI. Between the trimmed V and J ends, which lost 6 bases and 0 bases, there was a span of 9 bases. The CDR3 consists of 14 residues. The sample belongs to a study of T-cell reconstitution after alpha-beta-depleted transplantation in children.

This sequence was found in a human donor who donated a stem cell graft to a child with SCID. The material sequenced was PBMCs from the stem cell graft donor, taken from the stem cell graft. The V gene is TRBV2, the J gene TRBJ2-1, with D possibly matching TRBD2 (6 bases). The CDR3 coding sequence is TGTGCCAGCAGGCTAGCGAGCTCCTACAATGAGCAGTTCTTC. It is translated as CASRLASSYNEQFF.